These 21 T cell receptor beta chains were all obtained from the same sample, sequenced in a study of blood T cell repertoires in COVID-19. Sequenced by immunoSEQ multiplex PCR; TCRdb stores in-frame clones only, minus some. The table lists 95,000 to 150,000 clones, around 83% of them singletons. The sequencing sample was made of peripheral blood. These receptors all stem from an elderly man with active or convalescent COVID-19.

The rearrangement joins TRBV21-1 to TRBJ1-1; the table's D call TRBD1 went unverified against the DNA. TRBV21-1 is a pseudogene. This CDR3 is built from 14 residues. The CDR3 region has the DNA TGTGCCAGCAGCAAAGAACCAGGGTGCACTGAAGCTTTCTTT. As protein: CASSKEPGCTEAFF.

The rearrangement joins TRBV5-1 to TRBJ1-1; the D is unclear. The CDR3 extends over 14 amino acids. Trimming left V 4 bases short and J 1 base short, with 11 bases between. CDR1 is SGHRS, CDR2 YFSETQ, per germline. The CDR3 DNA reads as TGCGCCAGCAGCCTCCCCACTGAGAACACTGAAGCTTTCTTT. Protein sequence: CASSLPTENTEAFF.

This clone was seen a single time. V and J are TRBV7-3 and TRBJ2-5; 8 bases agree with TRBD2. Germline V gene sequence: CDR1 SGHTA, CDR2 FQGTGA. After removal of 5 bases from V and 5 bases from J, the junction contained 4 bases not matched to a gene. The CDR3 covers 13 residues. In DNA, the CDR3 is TGTGCCAGCAGCCGTAGCGGGGAGGAGACCCAGTACTTC. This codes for CASSRSGEETQYF.

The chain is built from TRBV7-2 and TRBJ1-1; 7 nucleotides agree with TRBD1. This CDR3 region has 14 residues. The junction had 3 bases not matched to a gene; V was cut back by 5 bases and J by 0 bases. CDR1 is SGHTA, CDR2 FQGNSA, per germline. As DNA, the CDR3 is TGTGCCAGCAGCGGACAGGCTCTGAACACTGAAGCTTTCTTT. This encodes CASSGQALNTEAFF.

The CDR3 here is CASSDPARGNTEAFF. The CDR3 coding sequence is TGTGCCAGCAGTGATCCCGCCAGGGGGAACACTGAAGCTTTCTTT. This chain connects TRBV6-1 to TRBJ1-1, with TRBD1 as a possible D gene (6 bases). The CDR3 loop spans 15 amino acids. The ends were cut back, 3 bases at V and 1 base at J, with 12 bases in the middle. The V gene's germline CDR1 is MNHNS and CDR2 SASEGT.

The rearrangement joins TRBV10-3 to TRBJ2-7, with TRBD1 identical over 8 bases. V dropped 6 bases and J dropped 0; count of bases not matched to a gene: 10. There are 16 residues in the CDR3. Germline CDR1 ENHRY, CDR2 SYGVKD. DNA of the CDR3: TGTGCCATCAGGAACCCGGACAGGGTGGGCTCCTACGAGCAGTACTTC. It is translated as CAIRNPDRVGSYEQYF.

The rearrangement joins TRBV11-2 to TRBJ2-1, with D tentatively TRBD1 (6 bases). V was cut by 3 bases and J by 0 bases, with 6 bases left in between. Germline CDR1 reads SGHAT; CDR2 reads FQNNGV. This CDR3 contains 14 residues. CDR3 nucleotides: TGTGCCAGCAGCTTCAGGGGCTCCTACAATGAGCAGTTCTTC. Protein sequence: CASSFRGSYNEQFF.

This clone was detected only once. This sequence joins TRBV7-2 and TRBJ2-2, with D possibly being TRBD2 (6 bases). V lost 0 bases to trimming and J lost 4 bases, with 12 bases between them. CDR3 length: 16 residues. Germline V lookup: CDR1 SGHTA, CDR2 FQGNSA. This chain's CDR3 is CASSLASAGLTGELFF. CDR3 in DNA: TGTGCCAGCAGCTTAGCGAGTGCGGGACTCACCGGGGAGCTGTTTTTT.

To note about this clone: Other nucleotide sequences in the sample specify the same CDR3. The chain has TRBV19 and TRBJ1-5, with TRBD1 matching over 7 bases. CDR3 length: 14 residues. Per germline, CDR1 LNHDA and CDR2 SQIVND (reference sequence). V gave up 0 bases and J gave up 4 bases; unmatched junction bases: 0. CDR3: CASSIDRGNQPQHF. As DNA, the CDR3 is TGTGCCAGTAGTATAGACAGGGGGAATCAGCCCCAGCATTTT.

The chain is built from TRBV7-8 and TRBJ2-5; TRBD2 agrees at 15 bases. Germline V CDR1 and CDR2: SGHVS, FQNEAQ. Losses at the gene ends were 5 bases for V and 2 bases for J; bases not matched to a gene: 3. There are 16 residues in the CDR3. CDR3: CASSPGTSGGQETQYF. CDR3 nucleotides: TGTGCCAGCAGCCCTGGGACTAGCGGGGGGCAAGAGACCCAGTACTTC.

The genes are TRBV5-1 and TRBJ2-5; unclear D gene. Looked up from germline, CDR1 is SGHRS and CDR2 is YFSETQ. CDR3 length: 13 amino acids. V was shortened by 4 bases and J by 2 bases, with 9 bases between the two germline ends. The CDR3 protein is CASSLQPQETQYF. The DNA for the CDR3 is TGCGCCAGCAGCCTACAGCCGCAAGAGACCCAGTACTTC.

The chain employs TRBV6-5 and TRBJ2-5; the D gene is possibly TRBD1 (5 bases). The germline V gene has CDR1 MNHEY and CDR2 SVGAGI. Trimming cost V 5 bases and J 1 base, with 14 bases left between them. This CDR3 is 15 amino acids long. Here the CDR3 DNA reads TGTGCCAGCAGTACAAATGGACAACCCCAAGAGACCCAGTACTTC. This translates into CASSTNGQPQETQYF.

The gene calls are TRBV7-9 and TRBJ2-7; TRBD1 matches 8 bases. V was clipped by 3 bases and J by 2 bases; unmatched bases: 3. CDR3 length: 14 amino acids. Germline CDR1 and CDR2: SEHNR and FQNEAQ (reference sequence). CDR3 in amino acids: CASSFGTGTYEQYF. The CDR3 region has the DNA TGTGCCAGCAGCTTCGGGACAGGAACCTACGAGCAGTACTTC.

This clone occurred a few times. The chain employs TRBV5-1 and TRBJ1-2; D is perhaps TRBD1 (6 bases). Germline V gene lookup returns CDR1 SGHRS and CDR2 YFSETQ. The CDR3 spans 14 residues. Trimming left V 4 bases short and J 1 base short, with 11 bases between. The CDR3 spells CASSPGHFNYGYTF. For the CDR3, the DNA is TGCGCCAGCAGCCCGGGACACTTTAACTATGGCTACACCTTC. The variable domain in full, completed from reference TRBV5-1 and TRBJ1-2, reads KAGVTQTPRYLIKTRGQQVTLSCSPISGHRSVSWYQQTPGQGLQFLFEYFSETQRNKGNFPGRFSGRQFSNSRSEMNVSTLELGDSALYLCASSPGHFNYGYTFGSGTRLTVV.

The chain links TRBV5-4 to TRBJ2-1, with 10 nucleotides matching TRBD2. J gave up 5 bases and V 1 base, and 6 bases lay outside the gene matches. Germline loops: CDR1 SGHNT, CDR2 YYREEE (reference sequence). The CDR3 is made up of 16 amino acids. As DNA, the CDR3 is TGTGCCAGCAGCTTGCCCCTAGCGGGGGCCCACAATGAGCAGTTCTTC. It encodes CASSLPLAGAHNEQFF. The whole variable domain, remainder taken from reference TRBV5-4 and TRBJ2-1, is ETGVTQSPTHLIKTRGQQVTLRCSSQSGHNTVSWYQQALGQGPQFIFQYYREEENGRGNFPPRFSGLQFPNYSSELNVNALELDDSALYLCASSLPLAGAHNEQFFGPGTRLTVL.

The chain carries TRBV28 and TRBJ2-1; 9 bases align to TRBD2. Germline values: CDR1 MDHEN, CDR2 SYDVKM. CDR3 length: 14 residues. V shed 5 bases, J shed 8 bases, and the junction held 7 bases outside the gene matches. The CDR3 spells CASSVAGAGDEQFF. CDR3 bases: TGTGCCAGCAGTGTAGCGGGGGCAGGGGATGAGCAGTTCTTC.

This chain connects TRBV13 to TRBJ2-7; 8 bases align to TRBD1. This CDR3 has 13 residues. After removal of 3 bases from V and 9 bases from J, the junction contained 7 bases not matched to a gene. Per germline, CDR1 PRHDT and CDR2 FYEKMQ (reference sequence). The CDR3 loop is CASSFWTGRWQYF. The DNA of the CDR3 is TGTGCCAGCAGCTTTTGGACAGGGAGGTGGCAGTACTTC.

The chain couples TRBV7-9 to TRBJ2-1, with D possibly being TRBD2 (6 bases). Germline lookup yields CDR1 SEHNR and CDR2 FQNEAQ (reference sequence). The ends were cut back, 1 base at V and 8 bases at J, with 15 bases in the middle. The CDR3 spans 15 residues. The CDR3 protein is CASSLGGVVWYEQFF. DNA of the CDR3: TGTGCCAGCAGCTTAGGCGGGGTCGTTTGGTATGAGCAGTTCTTC.

In nucleotides, the CDR3 is TGTGCCAGCAGCTCTACGACAGGGGGCCTCAATGGCTACACCTTC. Translation: CASSSTTGGLNGYTF. V and J are TRBV5-4 and TRBJ1-2, with 10 bases lining up with TRBD1. Germline V gene lookup returns CDR1 SGHNT and CDR2 YYREEE (reference sequence). V lost 3 bases, J lost 6 bases, and 8 bases stayed unmatched. The CDR3 runs 15 residues.

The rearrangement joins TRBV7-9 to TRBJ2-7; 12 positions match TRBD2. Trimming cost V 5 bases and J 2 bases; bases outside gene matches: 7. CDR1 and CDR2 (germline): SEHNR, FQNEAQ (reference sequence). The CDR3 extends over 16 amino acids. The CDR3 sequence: CASSRRTSGDPYEQYF. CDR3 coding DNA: TGTGCCAGCAGCCGCCGGACTAGCGGGGACCCCTACGAGCAGTACTTC.

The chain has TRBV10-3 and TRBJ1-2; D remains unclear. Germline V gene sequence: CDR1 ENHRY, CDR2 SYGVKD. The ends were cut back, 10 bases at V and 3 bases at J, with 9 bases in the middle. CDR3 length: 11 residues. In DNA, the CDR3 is TGTGCCACATCCACAGACTATGGCTACACCTTC. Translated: CATSTDYGYTF.